This T cell receptor (beta chain) was obtained from a study of early T cells in non-severe SARS-CoV-2 infection. TCRdb analysed the 5' RACE reads with MiXCR anew, one entry per CDR3 protein. Counted here are roughly 90,000 distinct CDR3 sequences, around an eighth occurring once; the ten biggest clones make up under 4%. CDR1 and CDR2 (germline): SGHNT, YYREEE (reference sequence). V lost 0 bases to trimming and J lost 2 bases, with 9 bases between them. CDR3 length: 15 amino acids. The chain has TRBV5-4 and TRBJ2-1, with a possible D match to TRBD1 (5 bases). The TCR sequence derives from an adult who was a healthcare worker with PCR-confirmed SARS-CoV-2 infection or an uninfected control (not recorded which). The specimen sequenced was whole blood. The CDR3 nucleotides are TGTGCCAGCAGCTTGGTTGGGGCCGCCTACAATGAGCAGTTCTTC. It codes for CASSLVGAAYNEQFF.